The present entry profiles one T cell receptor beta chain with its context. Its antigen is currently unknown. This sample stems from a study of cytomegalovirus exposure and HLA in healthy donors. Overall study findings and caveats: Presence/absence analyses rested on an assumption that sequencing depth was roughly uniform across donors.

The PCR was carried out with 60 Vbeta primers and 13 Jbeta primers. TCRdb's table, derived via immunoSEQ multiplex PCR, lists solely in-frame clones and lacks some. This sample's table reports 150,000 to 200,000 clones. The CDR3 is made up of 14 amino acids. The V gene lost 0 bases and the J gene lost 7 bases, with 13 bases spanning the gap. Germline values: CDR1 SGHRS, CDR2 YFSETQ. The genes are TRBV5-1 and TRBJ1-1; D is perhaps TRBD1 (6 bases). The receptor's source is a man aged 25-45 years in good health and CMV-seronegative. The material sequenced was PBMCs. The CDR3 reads CASSLARVDSEAFF. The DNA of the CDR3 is TGCGCCAGCAGCTTGGCCCGAGTGGACAGTGAAGCTTTCTTT.